The 22 T cell receptor beta chains given below trace back to one sample, sequenced in a study of a mutant IDH1 vaccine in newly diagnosed glioma. Measured with immunoSEQ multiplex PCR; TCRdb has only the in-frame clones, and not every one. The sample holds about 100,000 clones, around three quarters seen once. Described time point: baseline, week 1 (first vaccination visit). Treatment given: pre-vaccination baseline after standard-of-care therapy. The specimen was PBMCs, collected from a glioma patient treated with radiotherapy, temozolomide or both. The receptors were gathered from a man between 40 and 49 years old with glioma.

The rearrangement joins TRBV5-4 to TRBJ2-4, with a possible D match to TRBD2 (7 bases). Germline loops: CDR1 SGHNT, CDR2 YYREEE (reference sequence). The CDR3 is made up of 19 amino acids. Deletions cut 4 bases from V and 2 bases from J, with 25 bases between. CDR3 residues: CASSPGGGYTPITKNIQYF. CDR3 in DNA: TGTGCCAGCAGCCCTGGGGGGGGCTATACCCCTATTACCAAAAACATTCAGTACTTC. Using reference TRBV5-4 and TRBJ2-4 for the parts outside the CDR3, the full variable domain is ETGVTQSPTHLIKTRGQQVTLRCSSQSGHNTVSWYQQALGQGPQFIFQYYREEENGRGNFPPRFSGLQFPNYSSELNVNALELDDSALYLCASSPGGGYTPITKNIQYFGAGTRLSVL.

This sequence joins TRBV6-5 and TRBJ2-2; either TRBD1 or TRBD2 may fit D (6 bases each). The CDR3 consists of 16 residues. The V end lost 0 bases, the J end lost 0 bases, and 8 bases lay between the germline ends. CDR1 MNHEY and CDR2 SVGAGI come from the germline V gene. Here the CDR3 DNA reads TGTGCCAGCAGTTACTCAAGGGGGGCGAACACCGGGGAGCTGTTTTTT. This sequence encodes CASSYSRGANTGELFF.

The chain is built from TRBV28 and TRBJ1-4; tentatively, D is TRBD1 (6 bases). CDR1 and CDR2 from the germline V gene are MDHEN and SYDVKM. V dropped 6 bases and J dropped 3 bases, with 14 bases sitting between them. There are 15 residues in the CDR3. The CDR3 protein is CASSSSGAANEKLFF. The CDR3 DNA is TGTGCCAGCAGCTCCTCAGGGGCAGCTAATGAAAAACTGTTTTTT.

CDR3 loop: CASSLGTGVVYEQYF. In nucleotides, the CDR3 is TGCGCCAGCAGCCTAGGGACAGGGGTCGTTTACGAGCAGTACTTC. The chain recombines TRBV5-1 with TRBJ2-7, with 10 nucleotides matching TRBD1. The V and J ends lost 4 bases and 4 bases, in that order; junction bases with no gene match: 8. Germline V lookup: CDR1 SGHRS, CDR2 YFSETQ. The CDR3 is 15 residues long.

This chain joins TRBV9 and TRBJ1-1; D remains unclear. Germline V CDR1 and CDR2: SGDLS, YYNGEE. This CDR3 comprises 14 residues. Trimming removed 0 bases from V and 1 base from J, with 7 bases in between. CDR3 loop: CASSVGVQNTEAFF. The CDR3 bases are TGTGCCAGCAGCGTAGGAGTACAGAACACTGAAGCTTTCTTT. Drawing the rest from reference TRBV9 and TRBJ1-1, the complete variable domain is DSGVTQTPKHLITATGQRVTLRCSPRSGDLSVYWYQQSLDQGLQFLIQYYNGEERAKGNILERFSAQQFPDLHSELNLSSLELGDSALYFCASSVGVQNTEAFFGQGTRLTVV.

The rearrangement links TRBV11-2 to TRBJ2-2; no clear D gene. This CDR3 has 16 amino acids. From germline, CDR1 is SGHAT and CDR2 FQNNGV. V was pared by 1 base and J by 4 bases, with 13 bases between. The CDR3 DNA sequence: TGTGCCAGCAGCTTAGTCTCCGGATCAGGCACCGGGGAGCTGTTTTTT. This encodes CASSLVSGSGTGELFF.

CDR3 region: CSVLGTSGSWEQFF. The CDR3, as DNA: TGCAGCGTTTTGGGGACTAGCGGGAGTTGGGAGCAGTTCTTC. The genes are TRBV29-1 and TRBJ2-1; 14 bases are a match to TRBD2. The CDR3 has 14 amino acids. Losses at the gene ends were 5 bases for V and 10 bases for J; bases not matched to a gene: 7. Germline assignment: CDR1 SQVTM and CDR2 ANQGSEA.

The chain joins TRBV6-5 to TRBJ2-7; 8 nucleotides align to TRBD1. With 6 bases clipped from V and 5 bases from J, the junction kept 9 bases outside the gene matches. CDR1 and CDR2 (germline): MNHEY, SVGAGI. This CDR3 spans 14 amino acids. The CDR3 protein is CASSTGQGANEQYF. CDR3 DNA sequence: TGTGCCAGCAGCACGGGGCAGGGGGCCAACGAGCAGTACTTC.

The chain employs TRBV10-2 and TRBJ2-1; 8 bases line up with TRBD2. The V gene's germline CDR1 is WSHSY and CDR2 SAAADI. Unmatched junction bases numbered 8, after V lost 11 bases and J lost 8 bases. CDR3 size: 12 residues. The CDR3 DNA reads TGCGCCGGAGGGAGCGGGGGCTATGAGCAGTTCTTC. Protein product: CAGGSGGYEQFF.

The chain carries TRBV6-6 and TRBJ2-7, with 7 positions matching TRBD2. J gave up 0 bases and V 2 bases, and 7 bases lay outside the gene matches. The germline gives CDR1 MNHNY, CDR2 SVGAGI (reference sequence). The CDR3 spans 16 residues. The CDR3 DNA sequence: TGTGCCAGCAGTTACCCCCAACGGGAGGACTCCTACGAGCAGTACTTC. It codes for CASSYPQREDSYEQYF.

V and J are TRBV5-1 and TRBJ2-3, with 7 nucleotides matching TRBD2. The CDR3 extends over 15 amino acids. Looked up from germline, CDR1 is SGHRS and CDR2 is YFSETQ. The junction had 7 bases not matched to a gene; V was cut back by 2 bases and J by 4 bases. CDR3 in amino acids: CASSLLAPWSDTQYF. Here the CDR3 DNA reads TGCGCCAGCAGCTTACTAGCGCCTTGGTCAGATACGCAGTATTTT.

V usage is TRBV13 and J usage is TRBJ1-5; weak D call: TRBD1 (6 bases). The V gene's germline CDR1 is PRHDT and CDR2 FYEKMQ (reference sequence). Trimming removed 4 bases from V and 7 bases from J, with 14 bases in between. CDR3 length: 14 residues. The CDR3: CASSSRGAGQPQHF. CDR3 bases: TGTGCCAGCAGCTCACGGGGGGCAGGCCAGCCCCAGCATTTT.

V gene TRBV7-2 combines with J gene TRBJ2-6, with TRBD1 matching over 8 bases. The CDR3 extends over 18 amino acids. V lost 1 base, J lost 1 base, and 6 bases stayed unmatched. Germline assignment: CDR1 SGHTA and CDR2 FQGNSA. The CDR3 nucleotides are TGTGCCAGCAGCTTAGTCGGCAGGGGGCAGTCTGGGGCCAACGTCCTGACTTTC. Translating gives CASSLVGRGQSGANVLTF. Full variable domain (rest looked up from reference TRBV7-2 and TRBJ2-6): GAGVSQSPSNKVTEKGKDVELRCDPISGHTALYWYRQSLGQGLEFLIYFQGNSAPDKSGLPSDRFSAERTGGSVSTLTIQRTQQEDSAVYLCASSLVGRGQSGANVLTFGAGSRLTVL.

The CDR3 spells CASSPSGGAFAYNEQFF. CDR3 DNA sequence: TGCGCCAGCAGCCCCTCAGGAGGGGCTTTTGCGTACAATGAGCAGTTCTTC. This chain links TRBV4-3 with TRBJ2-1; TRBD2 might be the D (6 bases). Germline CDR1 is LGHNA and CDR2 is YSLEER. The CDR3 spans 17 residues. The V and J ends lost 4 bases and 4 bases respectively, with 20 bases between them.

The sample holds a few counts of this clone. The chain recombines TRBV27 with TRBJ1-1; no firm D call. V lost 4 bases to trimming and J lost 0 bases, with 12 bases between them. The V gene's germline CDR1 is MNHEY and CDR2 SMNVEV (reference sequence). This CDR3 has 15 amino acids. The CDR3 sequence is CASSYRPGMNTEAFF. Written as DNA, the CDR3 is TGTGCCAGCAGTTACCGCCCGGGAATGAACACTGAAGCTTTCTTT.

The rearrangement uses TRBV5-4 and TRBJ1-2, with TRBD1 identical over 12 bases. The germline CDR1 and CDR2 sequences are SGHNT and YYREEE (reference sequence). The CDR3 totals 17 residues. V shed 3 bases and J 3 bases; nucleotides not matched to a gene: 9. In DNA, the CDR3 is TGTGCCAGCAGCTGGGGGGACAGGGGGCAGAGGGACTATGGCTACACCTTC. Residues: CASSWGDRGQRDYGYTF.

The chain employs TRBV10-1 and TRBJ2-7; D unresolved. Deletions cut 5 bases from V and 2 bases from J, with 13 bases between. Germline V lookup: CDR1 WNHNN, CDR2 SYGVQD (reference sequence). The CDR3 is made up of 14 amino acids. CDR3 residues: CASSPIWAAYEQYF. The DNA of the CDR3 is TGCGCCAGCAGTCCAATCTGGGCAGCCTACGAGCAGTACTTC.

This chain joins TRBV27 and TRBJ2-2, with D hard to call. The CDR3 spans 14 residues. The ends were cut back, 2 bases at V and 3 bases at J, with 7 bases in the middle. CDR1 is MNHEY and CDR2 is SMNVEV in the germline V gene (reference sequence). The CDR3 sequence: CASSLRVDTGELFF. Written as DNA, the CDR3 is TGTGCCAGCAGTTTAAGGGTGGACACCGGGGAGCTGTTTTTT.

This clone was counted a single time. The chain links TRBV6-5 to TRBJ2-5, with TRBD2 matching 8 bases. Losses at the gene ends were 5 bases for V and 7 bases for J; bases not matched to a gene: 12. The germline V gene has CDR1 MNHEY and CDR2 SVGAGI. The CDR3 has 15 residues. The CDR3: CASSTTGGGVGTQYF. CDR3 nucleotides: TGTGCCAGCAGTACTACCGGGGGGGGTGTTGGGACCCAGTACTTC.

This clone was picked up a small number of times. The chain carries TRBV11-3 and TRBJ1-1; the D is unclear. There are 13 residues in the CDR3. Germline CDR1 SGHNT, CDR2 YENEEA. V gave up 0 bases and J gave up 5 bases, with 7 bases separating them. CDR3 sequence (DNA): TGTGCCAGCAGCTTAGAGGGGAGGACTGAAGCTTTCTTT. As protein: CASSLEGRTEAFF. Together with reference TRBV11-3 and TRBJ1-1, the CDR3 gives the full variable domain: EAGVVQSPRYKIIEKKQPVAFWCNPISGHNTLYWYLQNLGQGPELLIRYENEEAVDDSQLPKDRFSAERLKGVDSTLKIQPAELGDSAVYLCASSLEGRTEAFFGQGTRLTVV.

V and J are TRBV4-1 and TRBJ2-7, with D possibly matching TRBD2 (5 bases). V was cut by 1 base and J by 7 bases, with 20 bases left in between. This CDR3 is built from 16 residues. CDR1 MGHRA and CDR2 YSYEKL come from the germline V gene. This chain's CDR3 is CASSQVESGLAQEQYF. As DNA, the CDR3 is TGCGCCAGCAGCCAAGTGGAGTCAGGTCTAGCACAGGAGCAGTACTTC.

This clone was detected only a few times. The chain links TRBV7-2 to TRBJ2-1; 7 bases are a match to TRBD2. Germline loops: CDR1 SGHTA, CDR2 FQGNSA. The CDR3 is 18 amino acids. The trim removed 6 bases at V and 0 bases at J, leaving 14 bases unmatched. In DNA form, the CDR3 reads TGTGCCAGCAGGAGCGGGACCCAAGATAAGAGCTCCTACAATGAGCAGTTCTTC. It encodes CASRSGTQDKSSYNEQFF.